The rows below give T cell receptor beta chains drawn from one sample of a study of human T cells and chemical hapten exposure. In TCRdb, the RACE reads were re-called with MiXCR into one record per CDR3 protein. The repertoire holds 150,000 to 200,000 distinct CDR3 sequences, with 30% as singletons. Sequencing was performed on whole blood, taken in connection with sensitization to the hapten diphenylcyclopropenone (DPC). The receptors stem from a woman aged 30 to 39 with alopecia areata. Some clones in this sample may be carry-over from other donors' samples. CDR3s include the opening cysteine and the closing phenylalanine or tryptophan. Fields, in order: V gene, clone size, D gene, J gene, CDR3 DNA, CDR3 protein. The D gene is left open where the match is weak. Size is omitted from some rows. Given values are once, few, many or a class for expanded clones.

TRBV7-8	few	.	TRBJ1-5	TGTGCCAGCAGCATGGACCGTTTTAGGGCCCAGCATTTT	CASSMDRFRAQHF
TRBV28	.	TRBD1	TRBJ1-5	TGTGCCAGCAGTCCCGGGACAGGGGGCAGCAATCAGCCCCAGCATTTT	CASSPGTGGSNQPQHF
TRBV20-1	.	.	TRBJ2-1	TGCAGTGCCCCCGGCACCTACAATGAGCAGTTCTTC	CSAPGTYNEQFF
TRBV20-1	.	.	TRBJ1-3	TGCAGTGCTAGAGGAGTAGGGACCCTCTCTGGAAACACCATATATTTT	CSARGVGTLSGNTIYF
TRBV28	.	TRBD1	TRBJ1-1	TGTGCCAGCAGTTCATCTGGGACAGTCGGGAATCCTGAAGCTTTCTTT	CASSSSGTVGNPEAFF
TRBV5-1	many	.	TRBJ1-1	TGTGCCAGCAGCTTAGAAGTGAACACTGAAGCTTTCTTT	CASSLEVNTEAFF
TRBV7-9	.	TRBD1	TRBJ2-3	TGTGCCAGCAGCTTGAGAGGGGGCGAAGATACGCAGTATTTT	CASSLRGGEDTQYF
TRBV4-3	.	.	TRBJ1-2	TGTGCCAGCAGCCAAGCGGTTAACTATGGCTACACCTTC	CASSQAVNYGYTF
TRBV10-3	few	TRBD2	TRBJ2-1	TGTGCCATCAATCGGGAGGGCCTCAATGAGCAGTTCTTC	CAINREGLNEQFF
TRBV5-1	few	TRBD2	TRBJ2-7	TGCGCCAGCAGCTCTGGACTAGCGGGGAGCTACGAGCAGTACTTC	CASSSGLAGSYEQYF
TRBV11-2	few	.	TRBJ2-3	TGTGCCAGCAGCCTCCTGGGGGCCCGATTGGATACGCAGTATTTT	CASSLLGARLDTQYF
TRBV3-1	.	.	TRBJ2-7	TGTGCCAGCAGCCCCGTGTTAAAATCTGAGCAGTACTTC	CASSPVLKSEQYF
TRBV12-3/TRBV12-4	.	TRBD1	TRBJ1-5	TGTGCCAGCAGTCTCCGGGACAGGGGACAGCCCCAGCATTTT	CASSLRDRGQPQHF
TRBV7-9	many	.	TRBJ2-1	TGTGCCAGCAGCTTAGTCCCAGGGAATGAGCAGTTCTTC	CASSLVPGNEQFF
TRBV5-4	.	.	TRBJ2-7	TGTGCCAGCAGCCGACCGGGACAGAGCGGGTACGAGCAGTACTTC	CASSRPGQSGYEQYF
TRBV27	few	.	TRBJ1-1	TGTGCCAGCAGTCTCGGGCCTCCGGCCCACACTGAAGCTTTCTTT	CASSLGPPAHTEAFF
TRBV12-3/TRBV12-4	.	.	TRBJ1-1	TGTGCCAGCAGTTTGTCCCAGGCAGCTTTCTTT	CASSLSQAAFF
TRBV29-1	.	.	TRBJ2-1	TGCAGCGCTGACAGTAACGACTACAATGAGCAGTTCTTC	CSADSNDYNEQFF
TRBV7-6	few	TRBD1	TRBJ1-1	TGTGCCAGCAGCTCCGGGACAGGGATGAACACTGAAGCTTTCTTT	CASSSGTGMNTEAFF
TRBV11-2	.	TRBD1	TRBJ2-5	TGTGCCAGCAGTCCAACAGGGGGGACAGAGACCCAGTACTTC	CASSPTGGTETQYF
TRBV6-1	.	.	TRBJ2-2	TGTGCCAGCAGTGCCGCACCAGGAACCGGGGAGCTGTTTTTT	CASSAAPGTGELFF
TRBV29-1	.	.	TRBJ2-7	TGCAGCGCTGGAGGGGCGCCGGGTTACGAGCAGTACTTC	CSAGGAPGYEQYF
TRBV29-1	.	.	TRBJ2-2	TGCAGCGTTGAGTTGGGGGCCGGGGAGCTGTTTTTT	CSVELGAGELFF
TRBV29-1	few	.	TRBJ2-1	TGCAGCGTTGACGCGGGGGCAAGTCGGGATGAGCAGTTCTTC	CSVDAGASRDEQFF
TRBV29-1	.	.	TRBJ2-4	TGCAGCGTTGTGGGGGGAAGAGAAAACATTCAGTACTTC	CSVVGGRENIQYF
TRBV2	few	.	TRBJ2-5	TGTGCCAGCACCGGAGTCCGGGGCCAAGAGACCCAGTACTTC	CASTGVRGQETQYF
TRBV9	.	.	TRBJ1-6	TGTGCCAGCAGCGTTTTCGCGACGGATTCACCCCTCCACTTT	CASSVFATDSPLHF
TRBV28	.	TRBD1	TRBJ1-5	TGTGCCAGCAGTTTGTGGGACAGGGTAAATCAGCCCCAGCATTTT	CASSLWDRVNQPQHF
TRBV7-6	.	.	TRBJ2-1	TGTGCCAGCAGCCCGGACGGATCCAGGGCTGAGCAGTTCTTC	CASSPDGSRAEQFF
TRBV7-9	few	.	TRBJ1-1	TGTGCCAGCAGCCCGCAGGGGTTCACTGAAGCTTTCTTT	CASSPQGFTEAFF
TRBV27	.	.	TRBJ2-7	TGTGCCAGCAGAAAACTAGAAGGGTCCTACGAGCAGTACTTC	CASRKLEGSYEQYF
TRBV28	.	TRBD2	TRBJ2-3	TGTGCCAGCAGTTTGGGACTAGCGGGAGTGGCAGATACGCAGTATTTT	CASSLGLAGVADTQYF
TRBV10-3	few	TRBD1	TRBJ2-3	TGTGCCATCAGTTCCAACAGGGGAACAGATACGCAGTATTTT	CAISSNRGTDTQYF
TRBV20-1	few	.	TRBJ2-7	TGCAGTGCTAGTGACGACTTGAGCTCCTACGAGCAGTACTTC	CSASDDLSSYEQYF
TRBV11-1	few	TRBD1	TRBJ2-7	TGTGCCAGCAGCTTGAACCTGGCAGGGGGCGGCTACGAGCAGTACTTC	CASSLNLAGGGYEQYF
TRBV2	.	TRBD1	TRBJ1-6	TGTGCCAGCAGTGAGCGGACAGGGGGTGGTTCACCCCTCCACTTT	CASSERTGGGSPLHF
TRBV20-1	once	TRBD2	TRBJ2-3	TGCAGTGCTATTAGCGGGAGTGGGGCAGATACGCAGTATTTT	CSAISGSGADTQYF
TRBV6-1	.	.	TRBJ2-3	TGTGCCAGCATTACGATCGAAGGTACGCAGTATTTT	CASITIEGTQYF
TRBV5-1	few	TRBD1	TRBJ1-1	TGCGCCAGCAGCGTTGGACAGGCCGACACTGAAGCTTTCTTT	CASSVGQADTEAFF
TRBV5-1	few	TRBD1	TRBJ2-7	TGCGCCAGCAGCTACGGACAGGGGGCGTTTATCGAGGACGAGCAGTACTTC	CASSYGQGAFIEDEQYF
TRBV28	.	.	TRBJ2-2	TGTGCCAGCAGTGTGACAGGAGGGTACACCGGGGAGCTGTTTTTT	CASSVTGGYTGELFF
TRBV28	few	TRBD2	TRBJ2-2	TGTGCCAGCAGTGTTCTCCCGGGACTAGCTAACACCGGGGAGCTGTTTTTT	CASSVLPGLANTGELFF
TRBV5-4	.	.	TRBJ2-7	TGTGCCAGCAGCCCGAACCCGGGACGGAGCGAGCAGTACTTC	CASSPNPGRSEQYF
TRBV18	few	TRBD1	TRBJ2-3	TGTGCCAGCTCACCCCCAGGCCACGGACAGGGGCCAGATACGCAGTATTTT	CASSPPGHGQGPDTQYF
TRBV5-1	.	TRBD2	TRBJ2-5	TGCGCCAGCAGCCCCGGACTAGAGGGAGGGTCCAACCAAGAGACCCAGTACTTC	CASSPGLEGGSNQETQYF
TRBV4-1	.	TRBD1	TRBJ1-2	TGCGCCAGCAGCCAAGGACTAGGGACAGGGGGCAACTATGGCTACACCTTC	CASSQGLGTGGNYGYTF
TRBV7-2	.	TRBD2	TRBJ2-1	TGTGCCAGCAGCTCTCGCACGGTAGAGCTAGCGGGAAGTAGTGAGCAGTTCTTC	CASSSRTVELAGSSEQFF
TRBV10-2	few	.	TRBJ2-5	TGCGCCAGCAGTGAGTCGAGAGAGACCCAGTACTTC	CASSESRETQYF
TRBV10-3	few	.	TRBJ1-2	TGTGCCATCAGTGCTGGACCTAACTATGGCTACACCTTC	CAISAGPNYGYTF